These 22 T cell receptor beta chains originate from one sample sequenced in a study of blood T cell repertoires in COVID-19 (dated by TCRdb to the early 2020s). Library preparation used the immunoSEQ multiplex PCR assay. The immuneACCESS repertoire file appears here via TCRdb, limited to in-frame rearrangements. These files lack a portion of the clones; in checked studies, under half of the deficit traces to unresolved V genes, and the cause of the others is not known. The sample table records about 120,000 clones; 65% to 90% of these occur just once. The ten largest clones represent 11% of the sample. Sequencing input: peripheral blood. The receptors here all came from an elderly man with acute or convalescent COVID-19.

The rearrangement links TRBV19 to TRBJ1-1; weak D call: TRBD1 (6 bases). The germline V and J ends were trimmed by 8 bases and 0 bases, with 16 bases remaining between them. The germline V gene has CDR1 LNHDA and CDR2 SQIVND (reference sequence). This CDR3 region has 15 residues. As DNA, the CDR3 is TGTGCCAGTGTGGGTTACAGGGCCATGAACACTGAAGCTTTCTTT. Protein: CASVGYRAMNTEAFF.

The rearrangement uses TRBV6-6 and TRBJ2-7; the match to TRBD2 covers 9 bases. CDR1 and CDR2 (germline): MNHNY, SVGAGI (reference sequence). V dropped 6 bases and J dropped 0; count of bases not matched to a gene: 6. CDR3 size: 15 residues. For the CDR3, the DNA is TGTGCCAGCAGACCCGGACTAGCGAGCTCCTACGAGCAGTACTTC. It translates to CASRPGLASSYEQYF.

The table lists this clone with a count of one. In DNA form, the CDR3 reads TGTGCCAGCAGCTTAATCGCGACAGATACGCAGTATTTT. Translation: CASSLIATDTQYF. This rearrangement joins TRBV7-3 to TRBJ2-3; D is ambiguous. The CDR3 covers 13 residues. Germline-derived CDR1 and CDR2 are SGHTA and FQGTGA. The V end was cut by 1 base, the J end by 3 bases, with 5 bases between.

Only one count was recorded for this clone. The chain couples TRBV7-9 to TRBJ1-1; D might be TRBD1 (5 bases). The CDR3 runs 13 residues. Per germline, CDR1 SEHNR and CDR2 FQNEAQ (reference sequence). V was cut by 5 bases and J by 7 bases, with 14 bases left in between. CDR3 DNA: TGTGCCAGCAGCCTAGTGGGGCACGATGAAGCTTTCTTT. Translated: CASSLVGHDEAFF.

The CDR3 DNA sequence: TGCGCCAGCAGCTTGGGAGACGGGAGGGGAACAGATACGCAGTATTTT. Its translation: CASSLGDGRGTDTQYF. The chain is built from TRBV5-1 and TRBJ2-3; TRBD2 matches at 8 bases. Germline CDR1 is SGHRS and CDR2 is YFSETQ. There are 16 residues in the CDR3. Unmatched junction bases numbered 6, after V lost 0 bases and J lost 3 bases.

The V call is TRBV3-1 (or the pseudogene TRBV3-2), the J call TRBJ2-7; 9 bases line up with TRBD2. The V and J ends lost 1 base and 3 bases, in that order; junction bases with no gene match: 1. CDR1 is LGHDT, CDR2 YNNKEL, per germline (reference sequence). The CDR3 spans 14 residues. The CDR3 sequence is CASSQGSGGYEQYF. The CDR3 nucleotides read TGTGCCAGCAGCCAAGGTAGCGGGGGCTACGAGCAGTACTTC.

This clone was counted a few times. This chain uses TRBV18 with TRBJ1-5; TRBD1 aligns across 8 bases. The CDR3 has 15 amino acids. Germline CDR1 KGHSH, CDR2 LQKENI. V dropped 6 bases and J dropped 2; count of bases not matched to a gene: 6. The CDR3 DNA is TGTGCCAGCTCCTCGCTACAGGGGGGCAATCAGCCCCAGCATTTT. Translated: CASSSLQGGNQPQHF.

This sequence joins TRBV7-8 and TRBJ2-5; the D is unclear. The germline CDR1 and CDR2 sequences are SGHVS and FQNEAQ. The CDR3 spans 15 residues. Trimming removed 2 bases from V and 0 bases from J, with 10 bases in between. This CDR3 is CASSLQSRNQETQYF. CDR3 sequence (DNA): TGTGCCAGCAGCTTACAGTCCCGCAACCAAGAGACCCAGTACTTC.

V usage is TRBV5-1 and J usage is TRBJ1-1; 10 bases are a match to TRBD1. V gave up 5 bases and J gave up 3 bases; unmatched junction bases: 7. CDR1 SGHRS and CDR2 YFSETQ come from the germline V gene. This CDR3 region has 15 residues. In DNA, the CDR3 is TGCGCCAGCAGTTGGACAGGGGGTTTCGACACTGAAGCTTTCTTT. It yields the protein CASSWTGGFDTEAFF.

The chain is built from TRBV7-2 and TRBJ2-1; D possibly corresponds to TRBD2 (6 bases). Germline CDR1 is SGHTA and CDR2 is FQGNSA. CDR3 length: 15 residues. V dropped 4 bases and J dropped 4 bases, with 14 bases sitting between them. The CDR3 spells CASSSGRTLYNEQFF. The DNA of the CDR3 is TGTGCCAGCAGCTCGGGGAGGACGCTATACAATGAGCAGTTCTTC.

The chain joins TRBV18 to TRBJ2-5; D remains unclear. V lost 6 bases, J lost 4 bases, and 15 bases lay in between. The length of the CDR3 is 14 residues. In germline, CDR1 is KGHSH, CDR2 LQKENI. The CDR3 DNA reads TGTGCCAGCTCTCCATCGAGAGTAATAGAGACCCAGTACTTC. The encoded protein is CASSPSRVIETQYF.

This chain connects TRBV5-5 to TRBJ2-7; 10 bases fit TRBD2. V lost 2 bases to trimming and J lost 2 bases; unmatched junction nucleotides: 4. The CDR3 contains 15 residues. Germline lookup yields CDR1 SGHKS and CDR2 YYEKEE (reference sequence). CDR3 residues: CASSLLAGSAYEQYF. The DNA of the CDR3 is TGTGCCAGCAGCTTACTAGCGGGGTCCGCCTACGAGCAGTACTTC.

The chain is built from TRBV4-1 and TRBJ1-1; 9 bases are shared with TRBD1. This CDR3 spans 17 amino acids. From germline, CDR1 is MGHRA and CDR2 YSYEKL. The V and J ends lost 5 bases and 0 bases, in that order; junction bases with no gene match: 10. The CDR3 DNA follows: TGCGCCAGCAGCGTCCCGGGACAGGGTTATATGAACACTGAAGCTTTCTTT. The encoded protein is CASSVPGQGYMNTEAFF.

J is TRBJ1-2 and V is TRBV19, with 8 bases fitting TRBD1. Looked up from germline, CDR1 is LNHDA and CDR2 is SQIVND (reference sequence). The V segment lost 7 bases and the J segment 2 bases; nucleotides outside the gene matches: 3. This CDR3 is built from 13 residues. The CDR3, as DNA: TGTGCCAGTAAAGGGACAGGCAACTATGGCTACACCTTC. This gives the protein CASKGTGNYGYTF.

This clone has just a few counts. The chain recombines TRBV28 with TRBJ2-1; the D gene is possibly TRBD1 (6 bases). Germline V gene sequence: CDR1 MDHEN, CDR2 SYDVKM. The CDR3 loop spans 11 amino acids. V lost 5 bases and J 14 bases, leaving 13 bases between the germline ends. This chain's CDR3 is CASSSQGSKFF. In DNA form, the CDR3 reads TGTGCCAGCAGTAGCCAGGGGTCCAAGTTCTTC.

The V and J genes are TRBV4-3 and TRBJ2-7; tentatively, D is TRBD2 (6 bases). This CDR3 region has 15 residues. V lost 4 bases and J 0 bases, leaving 13 bases between the germline ends. Per germline, CDR1 LGHNA and CDR2 YSLEER. The CDR3 loop reads CASSPKGGSSYEQYF. Written as DNA, the CDR3 is TGCGCCAGCAGCCCCAAGGGAGGAAGCTCCTACGAGCAGTACTTC.

Here the CDR3 reads CASRPFGQGNYGYTF. CDR3 in DNA: TGTGCCAGCAGACCCTTTGGACAGGGGAACTATGGCTACACCTTC. This chain links TRBV2 with TRBJ1-2, with 9 bases lining up with TRBD1. V was clipped by 6 bases and J by 2 bases; unmatched bases: 7. CDR3 size: 15 residues. Germline CDR1 SNHLY, CDR2 FYNNEI.

V gene TRBV12-3 or TRBV12-4 combines with J gene TRBJ1-2; TRBD1 might be the D (6 bases). CDR3 size: 13 residues. With 7 bases removed from V and 4 bases from J, the gap between germline ends came to 13 bases. The DNA for the CDR3 is TGTGCCAGCACCTCGACAGGACCCTATGGCTACACCTTC. Translated: CASTSTGPYGYTF.

The chain employs TRBV27 and TRBJ1-1, with 7 bases that match TRBD1. Germline trimming cut 4 bases from V and 1 base from J; bases unmatched to any gene: 3. Per the germline V gene, CDR1 is MNHEY and CDR2 is SMNVEV (reference sequence). The CDR3 extends over 14 amino acids. CDR3: CASSWGQTNTEAFF. The CDR3 coding sequence is TGTGCCAGCAGTTGGGGACAGACGAACACTGAAGCTTTCTTT.

This clone has just one count. The V gene is TRBV7-2, the J gene TRBJ2-5; TRBD2 matches 7 bases. Trimming at V came to 1 base and at J to 1 base, leaving 6 bases not matched to a gene. CDR1 and CDR2 (germline): SGHTA, FQGNSA. The CDR3 runs to 16 residues. CDR3 nucleotides: TGTGCCAGCAGCTTAGGGGTCGGGAGGATCCAAGAGACCCAGTACTTC. Translation: CASSLGVGRIQETQYF. Based on the CDR3 plus reference TRBV7-2 and TRBJ2-5, the full variable domain is GAGVSQSPSNKVTEKGKDVELRCDPISGHTALYWYRQSLGQGLEFLIYFQGNSAPDKSGLPSDRFSAERTGGSVSTLTIQRTQQEDSAVYLCASSLGVGRIQETQYFGPGTRLLVL.

In its sample, this clone was seen a few times. The rearrangement joins TRBV7-3 to TRBJ2-3, with TRBD2 matching over 11 bases. The CDR3 is 16 residues long. Unmatched junction bases numbered 4, after V lost 5 bases and J lost 0 bases. Germline V gives CDR1 SGHTA, CDR2 FQGTGA. For the CDR3, the DNA is TGTGCCAGCAGCCCTGGACTAGCGGGTAGCACAGATACGCAGTATTTT. This translates into CASSPGLAGSTDTQYF.

The chain uses TRBV10-2 and TRBJ1-5; 8 bases fit TRBD1. Unmatched junction bases numbered 10, after V lost 3 bases and J lost 6 bases. The CDR3 loop spans 16 amino acids. Germline V gene sequence: CDR1 WSHSY, CDR2 SAAADI. The CDR3 DNA follows: TGCGCCAGCAGTGACCCCGGCAGGGGGCAGGGTCAGCCCCAGCATTTT. It specifies CASSDPGRGQGQPQHF.